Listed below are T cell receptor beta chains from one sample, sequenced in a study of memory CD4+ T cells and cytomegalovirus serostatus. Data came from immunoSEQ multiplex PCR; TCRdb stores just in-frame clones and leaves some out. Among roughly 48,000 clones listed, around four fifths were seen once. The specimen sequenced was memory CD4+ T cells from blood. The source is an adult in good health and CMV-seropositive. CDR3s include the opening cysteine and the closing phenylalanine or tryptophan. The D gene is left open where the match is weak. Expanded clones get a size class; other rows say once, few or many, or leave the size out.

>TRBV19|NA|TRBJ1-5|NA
TGTGCCAGCACCCCTGGGTGGTTTAGCAATCAGCCCCAGCATTTT
CASTPGWFSNQPQHF
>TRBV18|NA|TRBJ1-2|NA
TGTGCCAGCTCGTATATGGGACGGAACTATGGCTACACCTTC
CASSYMGRNYGYTF
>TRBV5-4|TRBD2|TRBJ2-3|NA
TGTGCCAGCAGCTTGGGGAGCGGGGGGGCGGATACGCAGTATTTT
CASSLGSGGADTQYF
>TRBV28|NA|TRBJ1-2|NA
TGTGCCAGCAGTTTTGGGGGGGTCGACCCCTTCCATGGCTACACCTTC
CASSFGGVDPFHGYTF
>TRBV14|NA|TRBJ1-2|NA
TGTGCCAGCAGCTACCTGGGGGCGCCGGGCGGGGCTAACTATGGCTACACCTTC
CASSYLGAPGGANYGYTF
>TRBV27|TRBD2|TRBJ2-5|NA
TGTGCCAGCAGTCCGCGGGGACTAGCGGGAGCGGAGACCCAGTACTTC
CASSPRGLAGAETQYF
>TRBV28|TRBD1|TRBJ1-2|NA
TGTGCCAGCGGAGGGACAGTGGGCCGGGAGGGCTACACCTTC
CASGGTVGREGYTF
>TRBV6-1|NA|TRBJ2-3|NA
TGTGCCAGCAGTCCGTTCCCAGATACGCAGTATTTT
CASSPFPDTQYF
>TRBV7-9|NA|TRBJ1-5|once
TGTGCCAGCAGTGACAAGAATGGCAATCAGCCCCAGCATTTT
CASSDKNGNQPQHF
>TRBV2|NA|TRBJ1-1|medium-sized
TGTGCCAGCAGTGAAGGGGGCACTGAAGCTTTCTTT
CASSEGGTEAFF
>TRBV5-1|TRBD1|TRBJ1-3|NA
TGCGCCAGCAGCTCAACAGGGGATGGAAACACCATATATTTT
CASSSTGDGNTIYF
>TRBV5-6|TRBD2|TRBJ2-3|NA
TGTGCCAGCAGCTCCCTATTGACTAGCGGGAGGGCCACTGATACGCAGTATTTT
CASSSLLTSGRATDTQYF
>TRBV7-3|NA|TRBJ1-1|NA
TGTGCCAGCAGCTTAAACGGGGGCATGATGAACACTGAAGCTTTCTTT
CASSLNGGMMNTEAFF
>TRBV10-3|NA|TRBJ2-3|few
TGTGCCATCAGTGAGAACGGTCAAGGAGATACGCAGTATTTT
CAISENGQGDTQYF
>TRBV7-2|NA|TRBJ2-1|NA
TGTGCCAGCAGCCGCTCCCTAGGGAGCCGGGGTGAGCAGTTCTTC
CASSRSLGSRGEQFF
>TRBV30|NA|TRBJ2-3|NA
TGTGCCTGGGGGGGGCGGGATACGCAGTATTTT
CAWGGRDTQYF
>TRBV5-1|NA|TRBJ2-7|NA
TGCGCCAGCAGTCTCGCTCAGGACAGCTCCTACGAGCAGTACTTC
CASSLAQDSSYEQYF
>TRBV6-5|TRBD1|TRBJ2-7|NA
TGTGCCAGCATGGCGCGGACAGGGGGCGACGAGCAGTACTTC
CASMARTGGDEQYF
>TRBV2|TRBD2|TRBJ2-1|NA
TGTGCCAGCGGATTCGAGCGGGAGGAGCAGTTCTTC
CASGFEREEQFF
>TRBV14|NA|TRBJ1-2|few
TGTGCCAGCAGCCAAGAGGGCGGAGAGGAAGGCTACACCTTC
CASSQEGGEEGYTF
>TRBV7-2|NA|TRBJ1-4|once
TGTGCCAGCAGCCTCCGAGCGAGGATAACTAATGAAAAACTGTTTTTT
CASSLRARITNEKLFF
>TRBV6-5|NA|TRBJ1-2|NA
TGTGCCAGCAGTTACCTACAGAGGCCGGATGGCTACACCTTC
CASSYLQRPDGYTF
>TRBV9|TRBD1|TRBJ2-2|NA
TGTGCCAGCAGGGCAGGGGGATCGAACACCGGGGAGCTGTTTTTT
CASRAGGSNTGELFF
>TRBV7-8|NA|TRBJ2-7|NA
TGTGCCAGCCGCGTTAGGGGGGCTACCTACGAGCAGTACTTC
CASRVRGATYEQYF
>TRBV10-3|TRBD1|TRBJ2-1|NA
TGTGCCATCAGTGAGCGGGACAGGGGCTTGAATGAGCAGTTCTTC
CAISERDRGLNEQFF
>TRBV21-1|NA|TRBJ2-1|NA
TGTGCCAGGCCAGGGTATAGGTCCTACAATGAGCAGTTCTTC
CARPGYRSYNEQFF
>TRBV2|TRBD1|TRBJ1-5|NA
TGTGCCAGCAGTGGGGACAGGGATTATCAGCCCCAGCATTTT
CASSGDRDYQPQHF
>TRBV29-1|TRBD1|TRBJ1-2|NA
TGCAGCGTTGAAGATGACAGGGGACTTAACTATGGCTACACCTTC
CSVEDDRGLNYGYTF
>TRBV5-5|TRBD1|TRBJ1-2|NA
TGTGCCAGCAGCTTGGAACAGGGGAGTAACTATGGCTACACCTTC
CASSLEQGSNYGYTF
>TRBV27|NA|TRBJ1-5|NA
TGTGCCAGCAGTCCGACCCGGGACGGAAATCAGCCCCAGCATTTT
CASSPTRDGNQPQHF
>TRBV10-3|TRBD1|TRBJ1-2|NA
TGTGCCATCAGCAGGGGACAGGGCAACTATGGCTACACCTTC
CAISRGQGNYGYTF
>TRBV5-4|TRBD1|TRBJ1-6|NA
TGTGCCAGCAGGGCCTCGGGACAGGGTAATTCACCCCTCCACTTT
CASRASGQGNSPLHF
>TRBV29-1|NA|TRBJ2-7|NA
TGCAGCGTTGAAGCGACGGGGCTTGGGCAGTACTTC
CSVEATGLGQYF
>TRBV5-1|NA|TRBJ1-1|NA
TGCGCCAGCAGCTCCCAGGCGTCTGGCATGAACACTGAAGCTTTCTTT
CASSSQASGMNTEAFF
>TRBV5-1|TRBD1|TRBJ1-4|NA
TGCGCCAGCAGCTTGGCGACAGGGGCGACTAATGAAAAACTGTTTTTT
CASSLATGATNEKLFF
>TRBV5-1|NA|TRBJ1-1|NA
TGCGCCAGCAGCTTCTTCGGTGGGAGTGCGGGCACTGAAGCTTTCTTT
CASSFFGGSAGTEAFF
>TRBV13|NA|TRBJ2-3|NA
TGTGCCAGCAGCTCATACTTTGCAGATACGCAGTATTTT
CASSSYFADTQYF
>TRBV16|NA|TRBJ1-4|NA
TGTGCCAGCAGCCAAAATTCGCGGATACGGGAAAAACTGTTTTTT
CASSQNSRIREKLFF
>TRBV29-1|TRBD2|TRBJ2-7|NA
TGCAGCGCTTTACTAGCGGGCCCTCGCCACGAGCAGTACTTC
CSALLAGPRHEQYF
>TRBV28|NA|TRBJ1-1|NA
TGTGCCAGCACCACTCACCCTACTGAAGCTTTCTTT
CASTTHPTEAFF
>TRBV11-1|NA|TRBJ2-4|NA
TGTGCCAGCAGCTTATGGTCAGGGGATGCGGCCAAAAACATTCAGTACTTC
CASSLWSGDAAKNIQYF
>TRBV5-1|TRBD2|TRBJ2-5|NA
TGCGCCAGCAGCTTGGCTCCAGCGGGGGGCCAAGAGACCCAGTACTTC
CASSLAPAGGQETQYF
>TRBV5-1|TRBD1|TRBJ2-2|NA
TGCGCCAGCAGCCCGACAGGGGCCGGGGAGCTGTTTTTT
CASSPTGAGELFF
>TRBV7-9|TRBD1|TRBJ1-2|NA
TGTGCCAGCAGCTTAGGTGGGCAGGGGGCTGCGAATGGCTACACCTTC
CASSLGGQGAANGYTF
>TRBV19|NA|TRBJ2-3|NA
TGTGCCAGTACTACACAGGGAGATACGCAGTATTTT
CASTTQGDTQYF
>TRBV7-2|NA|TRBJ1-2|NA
TGTGCCAGCAGCTTAGTCCAGGGGCACATTAACTATGGCTACACCTTC
CASSLVQGHINYGYTF
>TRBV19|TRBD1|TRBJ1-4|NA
TGTGCCAGCCGTCTGACAGGGTCCGATGAAAAACTGTTTTTT
CASRLTGSDEKLFF
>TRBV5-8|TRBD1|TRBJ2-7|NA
TGTGCCAGCAGAAAAGCCGGGACAGGGGTGGCCTACGAGCAGTACTTC
CASRKAGTGVAYEQYF
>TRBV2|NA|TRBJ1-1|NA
TGTGCCAGCAGTGAAAACCCCAGCCTATCGGAAGCTTTCTTT
CASSENPSLSEAFF
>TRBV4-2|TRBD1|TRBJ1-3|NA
TGTGCCAGCAGCCAAGATCTAGCAGGGGGTAGCTCTGGAAACACCATATATTTT
CASSQDLAGGSSGNTIYF
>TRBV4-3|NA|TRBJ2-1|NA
TGCGCCAGCAGCCAAGGGGGGGACTCCTACAATGAGCAGTTCTTC
CASSQGGDSYNEQFF
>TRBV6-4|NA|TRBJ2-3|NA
TGTGCCAGCAGTAGGGATAGCACAGATACGCAGTATTTT
CASSRDSTDTQYF
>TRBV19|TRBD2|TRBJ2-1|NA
TGTGCCAGTAGCGATCTAGCGGGGGGGCACAATGAGCAGTTCTTC
CASSDLAGGHNEQFF
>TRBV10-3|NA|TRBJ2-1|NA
TGTGCCATCAGTTCCGGACAGCTCAACAATGAGCAGTTCTTC
CAISSGQLNNEQFF
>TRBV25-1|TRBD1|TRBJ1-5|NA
TGTGCCAGCAGTGAATCGGCGACAGGGGGCAATCAGCCCCAGCATTTT
CASSESATGGNQPQHF
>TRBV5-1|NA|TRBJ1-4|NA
TGCGCCAGCAGCTTGGAGTTGGGCCAAAATGAAAAACTGTTTTTT
CASSLELGQNEKLFF
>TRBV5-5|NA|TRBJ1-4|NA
TGTGCCAGCAGCCGCGGGGTGGCGGATGAAAAACTGTTTTTT
CASSRGVADEKLFF
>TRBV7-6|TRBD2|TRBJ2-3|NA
TGTGCCAGCAGCTCGGGCGCGGGGGGGCATTTCGCAGATACGCAGTATTTT
CASSSGAGGHFADTQYF
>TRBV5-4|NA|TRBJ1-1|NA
TGTGCCAGTAGGAAAGGGGGACTTAACACTGAAGCTTTCTTT
CASRKGGLNTEAFF